A single sample gave rise to the 20 T cell receptor beta chains below, sequenced in a study of response to subunit inactivated influenza vaccine. One entry per CDR3 protein, called by TCRdb with MiXCR from the RT-PCR reads. The sample has just under 550,000 distinct CDR3 sequences, around 25% seen once. These data were also filed under a second study, of T cells expressing NK-cell markers. In that study: With UMIs, 5'RACE template switching was used to make TCR beta cDNA.

Sequences were derived from CD4+ T cells sorted from PBMCs, sampled approximately 13 days after vaccination. The receptors come from a man aged 50 to 59 who received an inactivated influenza vaccine.

There are a few counts of this clonotype. Here the CDR3 reads CASSLAFGETYGYTF. CDR3 DNA sequence: TGTGCCAGCAGCTTAGCGTTTGGCGAAACCTATGGCTACACCTTC. This chain links TRBV11-2 with TRBJ1-2; no reliable D call. This CDR3 is built from 15 residues. Germline V gene data show CDR1 as SGHAT and CDR2 as FQNNGV. V lost 1 base, J lost 4 bases, and 13 bases lay in between.

This clonotype was counted a few times. This chain connects TRBV7-2 to TRBJ1-2, with D unresolved. This CDR3 contains 14 residues. CDR1 and CDR2 from the germline V gene are SGHTA and FQGNSA. Trimming cost V 2 bases and J 3 bases, with 10 bases left between them. This chain's CDR3 is CASSLSQPYYGYTF. The DNA for the CDR3 is TGTGCCAGCAGCTTAAGTCAGCCTTACTATGGCTACACCTTC.

There are a few counts of this clonotype. This chain uses TRBV6-5 with TRBJ2-2; tentatively, D is TRBD1 (6 bases). Trimming pared 0 bases from V and 6 bases from J, leaving 11 bases between. Germline CDR1 reads MNHEY; CDR2 reads SVGAGI. This CDR3 contains 15 residues. CDR3: CASSYSGTSAGELFF. DNA for the CDR3: TGTGCCAGCAGTTACTCGGGGACATCGGCCGGGGAGCTGTTTTTT.

The genes are TRBV12-3 or TRBV12-4 and TRBJ2-1; D possibly matches TRBD1 or TRBD2 (6 bases each). The CDR3 runs 16 residues. V gave up 3 bases and J gave up 4 bases, with 16 bases separating them. CDR3 residues: CASSLLGGAVYNEQFF. CDR3 coding DNA: TGTGCCAGCAGTTTGTTGGGGGGCGCGGTATACAATGAGCAGTTCTTC.

This clonotype showed up just a few times. The chain combines TRBV5-5 with TRBJ2-7, with 9 bases matching TRBD1. This CDR3 has 15 amino acids. From germline, CDR1 is SGHKS and CDR2 YYEKEE (reference sequence). V shed 4 bases, J shed 7 bases, and the junction held 12 bases outside the gene matches. Here the CDR3 reads CASSLGQGRVREQYF. The CDR3 DNA reads TGTGCCAGCAGCCTCGGACAGGGGAGGGTGAGAGAGCAGTACTTC.

This clonotype was counted ten times or more. The genes are TRBV12-3 or TRBV12-4 and TRBJ2-7; the D is unclear. V gave up 5 bases and J gave up 10 bases, with 15 bases separating them. CDR3 length: 12 amino acids. The CDR3 nucleotides read TGTGCCAGCAGTATGACGGGTAGAGCCCAGTACTTC. It codes for CASSMTGRAQYF.

This clonotype occurred many times. The chain has TRBV7-3 and TRBJ2-3; D uncertain. Deletions cut 5 bases from V and 1 base from J, with 7 bases between. Per germline, CDR1 SGHTA and CDR2 FQGTGA. The CDR3 is made up of 13 amino acids. The CDR3 sequence: CASSPTRTDTQYF. DNA of the CDR3: TGTGCCAGCAGCCCCACCCGCACAGATACGCAGTATTTT.

This clonotype was observed at least ten times. This chain uses TRBV7-3 with TRBJ2-1; D might be TRBD2 (5 bases). V lost 5 bases, J lost 7 bases, and 18 bases lay in between. Germline loops: CDR1 SGHTA, CDR2 FQGTGA. The CDR3 has 15 residues. The CDR3 nucleotides are TGTGCCAGCAGCCCTGGACTTCCCTCGGGTAATGAGCAGTTCTTC. Translation gives CASSPGLPSGNEQFF.

The rearrangement uses TRBV27 and TRBJ2-4, with 12 bases that match TRBD1. The CDR3 is 15 residues long. Germline V lookup: CDR1 MNHEY, CDR2 SMNVEV (reference sequence). V shed 5 bases, J shed 13 bases, and the junction held 12 bases outside the gene matches. CDR3 region: CASSRESGTGGVQYF. CDR3 coding DNA: TGTGCCAGCAGTCGAGAATCCGGGACAGGGGGCGTCCAGTACTTC.

The chain is built from TRBV24-1 and TRBJ2-5; 12 positions match TRBD2. Germline values: CDR1 KGHDR, CDR2 SFDVKD. J was trimmed by 5 bases and V by 2 bases; bases with no gene match: 5. The CDR3 is made up of 16 amino acids. This CDR3 is CATSDSGLAGWETQYF. The CDR3 region has the DNA TGTGCCACCAGTGATTCGGGACTAGCGGGTTGGGAGACCCAGTACTTC.

In this sample, this clonotype turned up a few times. The chain employs TRBV3-1 and TRBJ2-7, with unresolved D. Per the germline V gene, CDR1 is LGHDT and CDR2 is YNNKEL (reference sequence). CDR3 length: 15 amino acids. Trimming left V 2 bases short and J 0 bases short, with 11 bases between. CDR3 protein: CASSQSQLSSYEQYF. In DNA, the CDR3 is TGTGCCAGCAGCCAATCCCAGCTGAGCTCCTACGAGCAGTACTTC.

This clonotype was observed a few times. The genes are TRBV6-1 and TRBJ2-6; D unclear. The CDR3 totals 16 residues. Germline CDR1 is MNHNS and CDR2 is SASEGT. Trimming removed 7 bases at V and 2 bases at J, with 15 bases between. The CDR3 DNA reads as TGTGCCAGCACGTACGGATTAAGTCCTGGGGCCAACGTCCTGACTTTC. Its translation: CASTYGLSPGANVLTF.

This clonotype occurred a few times. This rearrangement joins TRBV19 to TRBJ1-5; D unresolved. The CDR3 spans 16 residues. V lost 5 bases to trimming and J lost 4 bases, with 18 bases between them. Germline assignment: CDR1 LNHDA and CDR2 SQIVND (reference sequence). In DNA, the CDR3 is TGTGCCAGTAGTGCCGGGGTGGCGACCGGGAATCAGCCCCAGCATTTT. Amino acids: CASSAGVATGNQPQHF.

This clonotype was counted only a few times. This chain uses TRBV7-8 with TRBJ1-6, with D hard to call. Germline lookup yields CDR1 SGHVS and CDR2 FQNEAQ. Trimming shortened V by 3 bases and J by 3 bases, and 15 bases separated the two germline ends. CDR3 length: 17 amino acids. The CDR3 sequence: CASSLVEGRSYNSPLHF. DNA for the CDR3: TGTGCCAGCAGCTTGGTTGAGGGTCGCAGCTATAATTCACCCCTCCACTTT.

This clonotype appeared a few times. The V call is TRBV4-1, the J call TRBJ1-5, with D uncertain. The CDR3 runs to 17 residues. Germline-derived CDR1 and CDR2 are MGHRA and YSYEKL. Between the trimmed V and J ends, which lost 1 base and 0 bases, there was a span of 13 bases. CDR3 sequence: CASSQVEGLNSNQPQHF. In DNA form, the CDR3 reads TGCGCCAGCAGCCAAGTGGAGGGTCTTAATAGCAATCAGCCCCAGCATTTT.

The chain uses TRBV7-2 and TRBJ2-7, with 9 positions matching TRBD1. The CDR3 covers 14 residues. Germline loops: CDR1 SGHTA, CDR2 FQGNSA. V was pared by 5 bases and J by 6 bases, with 8 bases of the junction left unmatched. CDR3 sequence reads: CASSLTGQGFEQYF. The CDR3 nucleotides are TGTGCCAGCAGCCTTACCGGACAGGGGTTCGAGCAGTACTTC.

This clonotype occurred a few times. This chain connects TRBV7-2 to TRBJ2-1, with D maybe TRBD2 (6 bases). Germline CDR1 and CDR2: SGHTA and FQGNSA. The CDR3 runs 16 residues. V lost 0 bases and J 4 bases, leaving 13 bases between the germline ends. Here the CDR3 DNA reads TGTGCCAGCAGCTTAGCGGAGGGGCGCCTTTACAATGAGCAGTTCTTC. Translating it yields CASSLAEGRLYNEQFF.

V usage is TRBV29-1 and J usage is TRBJ2-2; D gene ambiguous. The CDR3 consists of 12 residues. Between the trimmed V and J ends, which lost 4 bases and 2 bases, there was a span of 5 bases. The germline V gene has CDR1 SQVTM and CDR2 ANQGSEA. CDR3 region: CSVGYNTGELFF. CDR3 DNA: TGCAGCGTTGGCTACAACACCGGGGAGCTGTTTTTT.

The CDR3 DNA reads as TGCGCCAGCAGTGAGTCGCAGGGACAGGGGGCAATGAACACTGAAGCTTTCTTT. The encoded protein is CASSESQGQGAMNTEAFF. The chain has TRBV10-1 and TRBJ1-1, with 12 nucleotides matching TRBD1. Germline CDR1 reads WNHNN; CDR2 reads SYGVQD (reference sequence). The V gene end was trimmed by 0 bases and the J gene end by 0 bases; junction bases not matched to a gene: 5. The CDR3 is 18 amino acids.

This clonotype was seen many times. The chain couples TRBV5-1 to TRBJ2-1; a weak D match, TRBD2 (6 bases). The CDR3 covers 11 residues. Trimming removed 4 bases at V and 10 bases at J, with 9 bases between. Germline CDR1 and CDR2: SGHRS and YFSETQ. This CDR3 is CASSLTREQFF. The CDR3, as DNA: TGCGCCAGCAGCCTGACTAGGGAGCAGTTCTTC.